This entry is about one T cell receptor (beta chain). V lost 2 bases and J lost 7; bases outside the gene matches: 7. Germline V gene sequence: CDR1 GTSNPN, CDR2 SVGIG (reference sequence). The CDR3 loop spans 13 amino acids. These data come from a study of control samples from healthy donors and cancer patients. Assay used: immunoSEQ multiplex PCR; TCRdb lists only in-frame clones, some missing. The sample carries around 140,000 clones, over 85% recorded once. This TCR came from a man younger than 30 in good health. The V and J genes are TRBV30 and TRBJ1-2; 7 bases are a match to TRBD1. Material for sequencing was blood. The CDR3 region has the DNA TGTGCCTGGAGTAGGGGGCCGAGGGGTGGCTACACCTTC. Translation: CAWSRGPRGGYTF.